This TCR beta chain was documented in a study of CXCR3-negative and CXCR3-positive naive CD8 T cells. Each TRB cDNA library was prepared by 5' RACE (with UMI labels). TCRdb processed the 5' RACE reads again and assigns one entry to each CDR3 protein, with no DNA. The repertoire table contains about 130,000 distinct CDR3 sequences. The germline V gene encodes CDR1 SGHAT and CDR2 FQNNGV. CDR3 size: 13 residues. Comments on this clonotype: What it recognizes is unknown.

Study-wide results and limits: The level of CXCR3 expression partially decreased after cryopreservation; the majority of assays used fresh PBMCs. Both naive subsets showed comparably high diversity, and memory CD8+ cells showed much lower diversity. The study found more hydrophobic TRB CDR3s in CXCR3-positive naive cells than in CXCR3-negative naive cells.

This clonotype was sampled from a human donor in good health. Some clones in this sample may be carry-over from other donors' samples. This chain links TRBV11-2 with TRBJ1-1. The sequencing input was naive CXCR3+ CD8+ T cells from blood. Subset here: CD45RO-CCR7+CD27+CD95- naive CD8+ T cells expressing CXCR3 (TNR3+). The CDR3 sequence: CASSPSTRTEAFF.